Reported below is one T cell receptor (beta chain). Antigen: not known. Once extracted for a subset, genomic DNA was divided evenly among several immunoSEQ plates. Generated by immunoSEQ multiplex PCR, the TCRdb table keeps only in-frame clones and is missing some. This table holds about 700,000 clones, around 90% found once. Naivety among CD8 cells was defined by CD45RO negativity and positive CCR7 selection, thereby excluding terminally differentiated effector memory CD45RA+ cells. These data come from a study of shared clonotypes between healthy human individuals. Findings and caveats of the study: Non-shared clonotypes were found to have lower generation probabilities than the clonotypes that were shared by all four of the sorted-subset donors. Clonotype sharing among donors was expected to depend on sequencing depth. Between a handful of donors, naive CD4 clonotypes were shared at a level of about 5%.

J was trimmed by 2 bases and V by 3 bases; bases with no gene match: 10. CDR1 KGHSH and CDR2 LQKENI come from the germline V gene. The CDR3 covers 17 residues. The chain is built from TRBV18 and TRBJ2-7, with TRBD1 matching over 10 bases. Sequencing was done on a sample of naive CD8+ T cells sorted from blood. The clonotype originates from a man aged 25-45 years in good health. CDR3 sequence (DNA): TGTGCCAGCTCACCGCGCTACCGGGACAGGGGACCCTACGAGCAGTACTTC. This encodes CASSPRYRDRGPYEQYF.